The present TCR beta chain was sequenced within a study of graft-versus-host responses after intestinal transplantation. Study in general: Recipients had transplants, and these were multivisceral, liver-intestinal, or isolated intestinal. Uniformly, recipients were administered anti-thymocyte globulin induction with subsequent tacrolimus and steroids for around 3 years. The study, taken as a whole, reports: Investigators detected GvH clones in recipient marrow, with some emerging earlier in ileum or blood. Circulating GvH clones peaking coincided with falling HvG clones soon after transplant.

The germline V gene has CDR1 SGHNT and CDR2 YYREEE (reference sequence). The CDR3 sequence is 12 residues long. Between the trimmed V and J ends, which lost 0 bases and 5 bases, there was a span of 3 bases. On this clone itself: Its antigen is unidentified.

Assay: immunoSEQ multiplex PCR; the TCRdb copy retains only in-frame clones and omits some. The data show about 71,000 clones, about 90% seen once. This TCR was sampled from a human donor who received an intestinal transplant. Sequencing used unstimulated CD8+ T cells sorted from spleen or lymph node cells, obtained before intestinal transplant. The chain links TRBV5-4 to TRBJ2-1; D gene ambiguous. This CDR3 is CASSLGDNEQFF. CDR3 DNA sequence: TGTGCCAGCAGCTTGGGCGACAATGAGCAGTTCTTC.